The entry below gives a single TCR beta chain sequence along with its context. As yet, its antigen is unknown. DNA at 200 ng, around 30,000 T cell genomes, went into sorted-subset replicate PCRs. Repertoires were generated with immunoSEQ multiplex PCR, while TCRdb's copy carries only in-frame clones and drops some. The sample includes some 2 million clones, roughly 95% seen only once; the top ten take roughly 1.2%. The sample comes from a study of shared clonotypes between healthy human individuals. Losses at the gene ends were 7 bases for V and 1 base for J; bases not matched to a gene: 1. The V gene's germline CDR1 is ENHRY and CDR2 SYGVKD. The CDR3 is 12 residues long. Study-level points and caveats: Larger estimated richness was generally seen in naive subsets than in memory subsets.

CD45RO-negative CD8 cells positively selected for CCR7 made up the naive population, which excluded terminally differentiated effector memory CD45RA+ cells. The receptor's source is a man younger than 30 in good health. The rearrangement uses TRBV10-3 and TRBJ2-7, with TRBD1 identical over 7 bases. The specimen was naive CD8+ T cells sorted from blood. CDR3: CAIMTGSYEQYF. CDR3 bases: TGTGCCATCATGACAGGGTCCTACGAGCAGTACTTC.